The 4 T cell receptor beta chains below come from one sample, sequenced in a study of blood T cell repertoires in COVID-19. Clones were sequenced by immunoSEQ multiplex PCR, and TCRdb holds only the in-frame ones, with some missing. The sample has just over 350,000 clones, more than 85% seen once. Sequenced input: PBMCs or T cells enriched from blood (not recorded which). These TCRs come from a woman between 25 and 40 years old who had recovered from COVID-19.

The J gene is TRBJ1-2, the V gene TRBV4-1, with TRBD1 matching over 8 bases. The trim removed 1 base at V and 7 bases at J, leaving 8 bases unmatched. Germline V gives CDR1 MGHRA, CDR2 YSYEKL. This CDR3 has 15 residues. The CDR3 sequence: CASSQVVLQGAGYTF. The CDR3 DNA reads TGCGCCAGCAGCCAAGTGGTGTTGCAGGGGGCTGGCTACACCTTC.

The V and J genes are TRBV18 and TRBJ2-7, with 9 bases that match TRBD1. Germline CDR1 reads KGHSH; CDR2 reads LQKENI. The CDR3 extends over 15 amino acids. V was clipped by 2 bases and J by 6 bases; unmatched bases: 8. The chain's CDR3 is CASSPGTGKIGEQYF. The CDR3 nucleotides read TGTGCCAGCTCACCAGGGACAGGGAAAATTGGCGAGCAGTACTTC.

For the CDR3, the DNA is TGTGCCAGCAGCTCAGCCGGCCCCAGAGGTGGAGATACGCAGTATTTT. This translates into CASSSAGPRGGDTQYF. V is TRBV5-8 and J is TRBJ2-3, with unresolved D. Trimming stripped 3 bases from V and 5 bases from J, with 19 bases between. CDR1 is SGHTS and CDR2 is YDEGEE in the germline V gene. CDR3 length: 16 residues.

The gene calls are TRBV11-1 and TRBJ1-6, with TRBD1 matching 7 bases. Germline V gene data show CDR1 as SGHAT and CDR2 as FQDESV (reference sequence). This CDR3 has 14 residues. The V segment lost 0 bases and the J segment 8 bases; nucleotides outside the gene matches: 1. Here the CDR3 DNA reads TGTGCCAGCAGCTTAGCAACAGGGGATTCACCCCTCCACTTT. Its translation is CASSLATGDSPLHF. The complete variable domain, with remaining parts taken from reference TRBV11-1 and TRBJ1-6, reads EAEVAQSPRYKITEKSQAVAFWCDPISGHATLYWYRQILGQGPELLVQFQDESVVDDSQLPKDRFSAERLKGVDSTLKIQPAELGDSAMYLCASSLATGDSPLHFGNGTRLTVT.